The clone carrying this T cell receptor beta chain was found a few times. Its target is not known. The 5'RACE template-switching step produced TCR cDNA and added a universal primer site and UMIs. TCRdb used MiXCR to reprocess the 5' RACE reads, holding one entry per CDR3 protein. This table holds 550,000 or so distinct CDR3 sequences, roughly a fifth found once. The data derive from a study of T cells after yellow fever vaccination. The study's findings and limits: Overlap between CD4 and CD8 compartments was detected for a small share of clonotypes. Boosting was followed by the reappearance of most primary-vaccination clones (just under 97% CD4, about 90% CD8).

This CDR3 comprises 17 residues. The V gene's germline CDR1 is DFQATT and CDR2 SNEGSKA (reference sequence). The J segment lost 5 bases and the V segment lost 7 bases, leaving 15 bases of the junction unmatched. The chain carries TRBV20-1 and TRBJ2-2; 11 nucleotides agree with TRBD2. The sequence was collected from a man under 40 who received the YFV17D yellow fever vaccine. The sample was PBMCs, taken 15 days after the yellow fever booster vaccination. CDR3 protein: CSVEDPGTSGDTGELFF. The CDR3 DNA sequence: TGCAGTGTCGAGGACCCCGGGACTAGCGGAGATACCGGGGAGCTGTTTTTT.